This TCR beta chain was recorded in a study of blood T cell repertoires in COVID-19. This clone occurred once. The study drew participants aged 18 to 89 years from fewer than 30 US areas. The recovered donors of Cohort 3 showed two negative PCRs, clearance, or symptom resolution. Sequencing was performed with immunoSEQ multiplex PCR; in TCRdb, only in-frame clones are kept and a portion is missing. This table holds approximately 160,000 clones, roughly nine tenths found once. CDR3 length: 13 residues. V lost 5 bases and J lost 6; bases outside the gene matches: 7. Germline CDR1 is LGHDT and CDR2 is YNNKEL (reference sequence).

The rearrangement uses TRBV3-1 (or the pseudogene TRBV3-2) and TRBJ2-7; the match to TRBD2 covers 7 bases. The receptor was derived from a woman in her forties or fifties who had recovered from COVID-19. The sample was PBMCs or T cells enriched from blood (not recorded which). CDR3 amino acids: CASSVGGGSEQYF. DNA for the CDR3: TGTGCCAGCAGCGTAGGTGGCGGGAGCGAGCAGTACTTC.